This TCR beta chain was found in a study of cytomegalovirus exposure and HLA in healthy donors. Study-level points and caveats: A later analysis linked a missense DCLRE1C variant to TCR beta V- and J-gene trimming. Common viral pathogens were later found to be apparently linked to several of the most significant clusters.

CDR1 ENHRY and CDR2 SYGVKD come from the germline V gene. There are 15 residues in the CDR3. V was pared by 5 bases and J by 5 bases, with 6 bases of the junction left unmatched. PCR used 60 Vbeta primers and 13 Jbeta primers. Method: immunoSEQ multiplex PCR; TCRdb's copy keeps in-frame clones and lacks some. The table shows 85,000 to 120,000 clones, with approximately 80% occurring only once. This clone has a handful of counts. Its antigen is still unknown. The chain combines TRBV10-3 with TRBJ2-1; 10 bases are shared with TRBD1. Sample: PBMCs. The sequence came from a man aged 55-75 years in good health and CMV-seronegative. In DNA, the CDR3 is TGTGCCATCAGTCTTTTCGGGACAGGGGACAATGAGCAGTTCTTC. Its protein is CAISLFGTGDNEQFF.